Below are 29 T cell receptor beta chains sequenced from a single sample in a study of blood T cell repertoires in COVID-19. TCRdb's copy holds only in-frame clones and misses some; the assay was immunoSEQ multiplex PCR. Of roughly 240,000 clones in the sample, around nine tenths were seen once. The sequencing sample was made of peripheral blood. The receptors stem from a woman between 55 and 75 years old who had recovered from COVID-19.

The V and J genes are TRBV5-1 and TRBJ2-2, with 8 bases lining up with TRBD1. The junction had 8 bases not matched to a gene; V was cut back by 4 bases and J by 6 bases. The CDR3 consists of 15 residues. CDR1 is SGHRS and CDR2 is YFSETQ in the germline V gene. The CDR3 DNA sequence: TGCGCCAGCAGCCTCAGACAGGGGTCGGCCGGGGAGCTGTTTTTT. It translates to CASSLRQGSAGELFF.

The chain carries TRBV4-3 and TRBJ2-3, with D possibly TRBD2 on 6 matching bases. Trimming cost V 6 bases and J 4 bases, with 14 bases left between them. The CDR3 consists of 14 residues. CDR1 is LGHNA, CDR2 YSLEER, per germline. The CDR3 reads CASSPRTNADTQYF. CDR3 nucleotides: TGCGCCAGCAGTCCCAGGACTAACGCAGATACGCAGTATTTT.

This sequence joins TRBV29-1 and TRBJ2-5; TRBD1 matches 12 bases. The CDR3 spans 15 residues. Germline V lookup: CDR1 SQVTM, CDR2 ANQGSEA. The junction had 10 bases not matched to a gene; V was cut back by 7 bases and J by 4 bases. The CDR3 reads CSAVGGQGAPETQYF. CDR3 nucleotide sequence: TGCAGCGCTGTGGGGGGACAGGGGGCCCCAGAGACCCAGTACTTC.

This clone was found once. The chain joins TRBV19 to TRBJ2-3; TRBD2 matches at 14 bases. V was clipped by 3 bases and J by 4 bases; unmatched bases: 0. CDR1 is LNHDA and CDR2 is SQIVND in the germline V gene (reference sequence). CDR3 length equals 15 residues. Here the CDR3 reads CASSMTSGGADTQYF. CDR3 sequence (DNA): TGTGCCAGTAGTATGACTAGCGGGGGGGCAGATACGCAGTATTTT.

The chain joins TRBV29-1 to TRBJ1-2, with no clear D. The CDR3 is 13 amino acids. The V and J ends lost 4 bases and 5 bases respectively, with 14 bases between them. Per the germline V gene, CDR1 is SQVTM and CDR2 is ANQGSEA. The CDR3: CSVGPGEGYGYTF. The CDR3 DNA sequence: TGCAGCGTTGGACCGGGAGAAGGATATGGCTACACCTTC.

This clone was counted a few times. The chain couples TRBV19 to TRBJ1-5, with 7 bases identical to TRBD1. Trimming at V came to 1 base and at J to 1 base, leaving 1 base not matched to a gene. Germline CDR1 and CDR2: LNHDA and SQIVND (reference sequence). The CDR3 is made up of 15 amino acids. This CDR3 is CASSIVGGSNQPQHF. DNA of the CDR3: TGTGCCAGTAGTATAGTAGGGGGCAGCAATCAGCCCCAGCATTTT.

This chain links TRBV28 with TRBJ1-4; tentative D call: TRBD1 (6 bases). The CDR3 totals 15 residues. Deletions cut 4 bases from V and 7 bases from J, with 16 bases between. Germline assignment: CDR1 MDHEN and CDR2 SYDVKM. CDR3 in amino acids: CASSSSAGAREKLFF. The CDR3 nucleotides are TGTGCCAGCAGTTCCTCCGCGGGGGCGCGTGAAAAACTGTTTTTT.

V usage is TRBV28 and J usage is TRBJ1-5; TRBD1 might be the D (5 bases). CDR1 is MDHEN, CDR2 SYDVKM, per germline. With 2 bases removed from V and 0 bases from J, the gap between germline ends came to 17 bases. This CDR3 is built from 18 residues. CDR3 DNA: TGTGCCAGCAGTTTACCCGATTACAGGTCCCCTAGCAATCAGCCCCAGCATTTT. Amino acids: CASSLPDYRSPSNQPQHF.

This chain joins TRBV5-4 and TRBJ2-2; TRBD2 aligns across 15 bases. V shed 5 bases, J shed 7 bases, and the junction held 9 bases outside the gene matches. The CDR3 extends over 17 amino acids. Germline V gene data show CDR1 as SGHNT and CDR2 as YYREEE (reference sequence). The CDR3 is CASRFGLAGGLDGELFF. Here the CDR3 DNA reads TGTGCCAGCAGATTCGGACTAGCGGGGGGGCTAGACGGGGAGCTGTTTTTT.

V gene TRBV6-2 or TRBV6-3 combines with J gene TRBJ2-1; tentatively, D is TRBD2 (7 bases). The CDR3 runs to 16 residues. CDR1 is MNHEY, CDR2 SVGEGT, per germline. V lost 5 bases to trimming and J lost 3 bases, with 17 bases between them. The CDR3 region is CASSKSGARGYNEQFF. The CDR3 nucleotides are TGTGCCAGCAGTAAGAGCGGGGCCAGGGGCTACAATGAGCAGTTCTTC.

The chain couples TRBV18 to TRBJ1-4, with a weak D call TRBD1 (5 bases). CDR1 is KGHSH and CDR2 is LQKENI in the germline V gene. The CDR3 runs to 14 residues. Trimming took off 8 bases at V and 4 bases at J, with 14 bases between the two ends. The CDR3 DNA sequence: TGTGCCAGCCGCAAGCCAGGGCTTAATGAAAAACTGTTTTTT. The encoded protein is CASRKPGLNEKLFF.

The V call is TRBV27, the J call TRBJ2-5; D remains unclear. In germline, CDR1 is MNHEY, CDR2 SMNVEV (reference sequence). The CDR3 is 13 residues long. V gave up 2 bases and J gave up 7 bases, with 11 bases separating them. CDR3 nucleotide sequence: TGTGCCAGCAGTTTACGTCGGGTAGGGACCCAGTACTTC. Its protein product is CASSLRRVGTQYF.

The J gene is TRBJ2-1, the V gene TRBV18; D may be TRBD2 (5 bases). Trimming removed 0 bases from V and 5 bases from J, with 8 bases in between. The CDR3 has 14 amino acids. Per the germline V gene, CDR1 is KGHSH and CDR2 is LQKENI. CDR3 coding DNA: TGTGCCAGCTCACCACCCGGGAATAACAATGAGCAGTTCTTC. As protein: CASSPPGNNNEQFF.

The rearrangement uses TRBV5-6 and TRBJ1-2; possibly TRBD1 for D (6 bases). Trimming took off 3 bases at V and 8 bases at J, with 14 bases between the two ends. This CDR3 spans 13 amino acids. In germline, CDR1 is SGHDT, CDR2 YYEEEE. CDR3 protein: CASSWDIVIGYTF. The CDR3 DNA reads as TGTGCCAGCAGCTGGGACATTGTGATCGGCTACACCTTC. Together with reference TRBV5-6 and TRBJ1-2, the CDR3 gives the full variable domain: DAGVTQSPTHLIKTRGQQVTLRCSPKSGHDTVSWYQQALGQGPQFIFQYYEEEERQRGNFPDRFSGHQFPNYSSELNVNALLLGDSALYLCASSWDIVIGYTFGSGTRLTVV.

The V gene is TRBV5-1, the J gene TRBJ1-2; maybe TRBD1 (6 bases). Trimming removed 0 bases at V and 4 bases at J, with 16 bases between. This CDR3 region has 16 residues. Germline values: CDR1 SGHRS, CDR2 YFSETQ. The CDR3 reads CASSLAWPGAIYGYTF. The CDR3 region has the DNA TGCGCCAGCAGCTTGGCCTGGCCAGGGGCCATCTATGGCTACACCTTC.

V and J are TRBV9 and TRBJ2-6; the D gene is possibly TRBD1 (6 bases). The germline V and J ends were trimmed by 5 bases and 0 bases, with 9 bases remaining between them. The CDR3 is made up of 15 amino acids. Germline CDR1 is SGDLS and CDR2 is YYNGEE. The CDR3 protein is CASRKQGSGANVLTF. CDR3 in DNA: TGTGCCAGCAGAAAACAGGGCTCTGGGGCCAACGTCCTGACTTTC. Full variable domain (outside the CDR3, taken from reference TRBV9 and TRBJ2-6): DSGVTQTPKHLITATGQRVTLRCSPRSGDLSVYWYQQSLDQGLQFLIQYYNGEERAKGNILERFSAQQFPDLHSELNLSSLELGDSALYFCASRKQGSGANVLTFGAGSRLTVL.

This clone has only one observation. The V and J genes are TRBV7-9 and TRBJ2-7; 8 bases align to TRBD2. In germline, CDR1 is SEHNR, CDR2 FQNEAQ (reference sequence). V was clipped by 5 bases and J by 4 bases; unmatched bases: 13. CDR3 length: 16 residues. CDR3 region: CASSDPIGGASYEQYF. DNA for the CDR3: TGTGCCAGCAGCGACCCAATCGGGGGGGCCTCGTACGAGCAGTACTTC.

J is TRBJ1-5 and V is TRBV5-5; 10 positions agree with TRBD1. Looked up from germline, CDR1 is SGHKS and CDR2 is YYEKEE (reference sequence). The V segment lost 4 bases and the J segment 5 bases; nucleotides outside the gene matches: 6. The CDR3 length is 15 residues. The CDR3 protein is CASSRRDRGDQPQHF. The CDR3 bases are TGTGCCAGCAGCCGCCGGGACAGGGGCGATCAGCCCCAGCATTTT.

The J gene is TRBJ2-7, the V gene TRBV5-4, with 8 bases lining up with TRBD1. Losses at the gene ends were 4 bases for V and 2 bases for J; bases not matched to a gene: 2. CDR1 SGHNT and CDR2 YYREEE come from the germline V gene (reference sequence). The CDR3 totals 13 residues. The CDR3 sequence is CASSAGQAYEQYF. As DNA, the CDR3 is TGTGCCAGCAGCGCGGGACAGGCCTACGAGCAGTACTTC.

CDR3 amino acids: CASSDSGSVTDTQYF. The CDR3 bases are TGTGCCAGCAGTGATAGTGGGAGTGTCACAGATACGCAGTATTTT. The gene calls are TRBV6-1 and TRBJ2-3, with D perhaps TRBD2 (5 bases). This CDR3 contains 15 residues. Trimming took 3 bases from V and 2 from J, leaving 12 bases between them. Germline values: CDR1 MNHNS, CDR2 SASEGT.

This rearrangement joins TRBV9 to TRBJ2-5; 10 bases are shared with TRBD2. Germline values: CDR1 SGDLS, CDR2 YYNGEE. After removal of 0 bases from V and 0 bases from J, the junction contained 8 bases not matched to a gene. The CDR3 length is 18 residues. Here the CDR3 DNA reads TGTGCCAGCAGCGTAGGGGTAGCGGGGGGCCAGTACCAAGAGACCCAGTACTTC. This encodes CASSVGVAGGQYQETQYF.

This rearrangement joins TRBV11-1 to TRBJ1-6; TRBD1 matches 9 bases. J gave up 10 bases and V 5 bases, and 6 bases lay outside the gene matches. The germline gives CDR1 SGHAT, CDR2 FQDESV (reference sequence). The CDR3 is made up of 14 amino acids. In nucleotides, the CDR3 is TGTGCCAGCAGCAAGGGGACAGGGAACTCACCCCTCCACTTT. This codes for CASSKGTGNSPLHF.

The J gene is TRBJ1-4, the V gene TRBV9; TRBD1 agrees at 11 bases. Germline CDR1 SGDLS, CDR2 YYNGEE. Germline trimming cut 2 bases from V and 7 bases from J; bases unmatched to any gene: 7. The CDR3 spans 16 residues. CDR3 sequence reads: CASSVGGDRGTEKLFF. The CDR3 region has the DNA TGTGCCAGCAGCGTGGGAGGGGACAGGGGGACTGAAAAACTGTTTTTT.

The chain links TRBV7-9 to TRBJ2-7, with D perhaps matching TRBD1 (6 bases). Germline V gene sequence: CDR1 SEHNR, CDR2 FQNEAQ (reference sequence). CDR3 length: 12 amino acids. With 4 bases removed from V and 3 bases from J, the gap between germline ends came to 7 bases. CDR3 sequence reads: CASSWTVYEQYF. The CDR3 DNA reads TGTGCCAGCAGCTGGACAGTCTACGAGCAGTACTTC.

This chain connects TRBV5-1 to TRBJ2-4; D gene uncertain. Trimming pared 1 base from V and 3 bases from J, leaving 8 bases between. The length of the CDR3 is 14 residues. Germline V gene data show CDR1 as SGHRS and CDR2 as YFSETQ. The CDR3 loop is CASSLNQNKNIQYF. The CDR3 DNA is TGCGCCAGCAGCTTGAATCAAAACAAAAACATTCAGTACTTC.

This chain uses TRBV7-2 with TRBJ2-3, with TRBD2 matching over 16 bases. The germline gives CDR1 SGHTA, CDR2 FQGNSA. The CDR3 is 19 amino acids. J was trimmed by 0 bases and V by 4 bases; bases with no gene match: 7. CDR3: CASSSGTSGGAPSTDTQYF. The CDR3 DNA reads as TGTGCCAGCAGCTCCGGGACTAGCGGGGGGGCCCCTAGCACAGATACGCAGTATTTT.

The CDR3 DNA sequence: TGTGCCATCAGTAGGGCCGGACAGGGGTTGACCGGGGAGCTGTTTTTT. Its translation is CAISRAGQGLTGELFF. The V and J genes are TRBV10-3 and TRBJ2-2; 9 nucleotides line up with TRBD1. The CDR3 extends over 16 amino acids. Germline CDR1 is ENHRY and CDR2 is SYGVKD. J lost 5 bases, V lost 5 bases, and 9 bases had no gene match.

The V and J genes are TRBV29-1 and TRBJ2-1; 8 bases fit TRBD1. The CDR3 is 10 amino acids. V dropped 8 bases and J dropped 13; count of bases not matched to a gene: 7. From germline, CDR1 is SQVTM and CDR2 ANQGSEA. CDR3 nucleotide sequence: TGCAGCCCTGACAGGGGAAGACAGTTCTTC. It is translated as CSPDRGRQFF.

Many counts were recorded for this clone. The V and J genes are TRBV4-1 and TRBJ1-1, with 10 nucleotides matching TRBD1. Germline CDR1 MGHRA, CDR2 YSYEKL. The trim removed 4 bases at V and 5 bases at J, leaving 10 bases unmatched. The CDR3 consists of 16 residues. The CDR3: CASSPRDRGTRTEAFF. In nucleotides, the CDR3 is TGCGCCAGCAGCCCCCGGGACAGGGGAACGAGAACTGAAGCTTTCTTT.